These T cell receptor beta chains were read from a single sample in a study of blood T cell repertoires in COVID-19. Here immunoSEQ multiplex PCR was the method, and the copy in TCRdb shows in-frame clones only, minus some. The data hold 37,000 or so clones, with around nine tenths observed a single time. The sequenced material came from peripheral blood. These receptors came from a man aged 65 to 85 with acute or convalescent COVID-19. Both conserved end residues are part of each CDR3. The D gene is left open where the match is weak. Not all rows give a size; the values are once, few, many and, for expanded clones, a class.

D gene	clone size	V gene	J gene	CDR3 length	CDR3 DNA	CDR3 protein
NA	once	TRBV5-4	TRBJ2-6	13	TGTGCCATCGAGAGCTCTGGGGCCAACGTCCTGACTTTC	CAIESSGANVLTF
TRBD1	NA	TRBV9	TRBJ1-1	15	TGTGCCAGCAGCACAGGGACAGGGGAGAACACTGAAGCTTTCTTT	CASSTGTGENTEAFF
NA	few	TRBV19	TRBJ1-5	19	TGTGCCAGTAGTATAGATAGGGCAGGGGATGTATTAAGGCATCAGCCCCAGCATTTT	CASSIDRAGDVLRHQPQHF
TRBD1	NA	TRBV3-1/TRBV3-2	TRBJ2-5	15	TGTGCCAGCAGGCCACCGGGACAGGGTGTGATCACCCAGTACTTC	CASRPPGQGVITQYF
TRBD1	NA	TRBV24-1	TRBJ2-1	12	TGTGCCACCAGTGAAAGTAGGGACAGGATTCTCTTC	CATSESRDRILF
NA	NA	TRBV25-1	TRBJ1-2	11	TGTGCCAGCAGCGCCGGGTATGGCTACACCTTC	CASSAGYGYTF
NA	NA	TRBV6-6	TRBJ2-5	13	TGTGCCAGCAGTTACTCAACGGAGGAGACCCAGTACTTC	CASSYSTEETQYF
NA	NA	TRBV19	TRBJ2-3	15	TGTGCCAGTAGTTCCTCCAGGGCTAGCACAGATACGCAGTATTTT	CASSSSRASTDTQYF
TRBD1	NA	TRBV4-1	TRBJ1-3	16	TGCGCCAGCAGCGCAACCTCCGGGACAGGTGGAAACACCATATATTTT	CASSATSGTGGNTIYF
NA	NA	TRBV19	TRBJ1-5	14	TGTGCCGGCGGGGGGGGCAATGTCGGCGGGCCCCAGCATTTT	CAGGGGNVGGPQHF
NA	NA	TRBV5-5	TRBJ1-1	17	TGTGCCAGCAGCTTAAGGCAGGGTGGGGTTATAGGCGCTGAAGCTTTCTTT	CASSLRQGGVIGAEAFF
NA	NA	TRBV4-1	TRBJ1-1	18	TGCGCCAGCAGCCAAGGCATTTTGGCGAGACAGTTGAACACTGAAGCTTTCTTT	CASSQGILARQLNTEAFF
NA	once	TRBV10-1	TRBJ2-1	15	TGCGCCAGCAGTGGCGGGACAGTTTCCAAAAATGAGCAGTTCTTC	CASSGGTVSKNEQFF
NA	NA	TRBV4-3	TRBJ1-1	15	TGCGCCAGCAGCCAAGATGGTGGGGGGGACACTGAAGCTTTCTTT	CASSQDGGGDTEAFF
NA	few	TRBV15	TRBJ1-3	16	TGTGCCACCAGCAGAGATCGGGGGGCCTCTGGAAACACCATATATTTT	CATSRDRGASGNTIYF
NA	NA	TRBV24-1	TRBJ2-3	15	TGTGCCACCAGTGATCGTGGGGGGGCCGCAGATACGCAGTATTTT	CATSDRGGAADTQYF
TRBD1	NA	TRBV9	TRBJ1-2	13	TGTGCCAGCAACTCAGGGGGAAGCTATGGCTACACCTTC	CASNSGGSYGYTF
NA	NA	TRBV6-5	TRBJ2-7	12	TGTGCCAGCAGTCCGGGGGGCGCCGAGCAGTACTTC	CASSPGGAEQYF
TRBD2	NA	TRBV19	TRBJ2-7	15	TGTGCCAGTAGTCCAAGGACTAGCGGGGAGGGCGAGCAGTACTTC	CASSPRTSGEGEQYF
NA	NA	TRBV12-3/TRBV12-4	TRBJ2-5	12	TGTGCCAGCAGTTTATTCCTGGAGACCCAGTACTTC	CASSLFLETQYF
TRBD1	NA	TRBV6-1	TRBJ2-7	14	TGTGCCAGCAGTCCTCGGACAGGGCGCTACGAGCAGTACTTC	CASSPRTGRYEQYF
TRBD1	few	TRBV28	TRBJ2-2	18	TGTGCCAGCAGTCCACTCTTAGGACAGGGGTCGAACACCGGGGAGCTGTTTTTT	CASSPLLGQGSNTGELFF
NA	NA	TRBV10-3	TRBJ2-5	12	TGTGCCATCACAGGGGCTGGGGGGACCCAGTACTTC	CAITGAGGTQYF
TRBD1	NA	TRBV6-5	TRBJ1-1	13	TGTGCCAGCAGATTGGACAGGGAAGATGAAGCTTTCTTT	CASRLDREDEAFF
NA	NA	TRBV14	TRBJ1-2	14	TGTGCCAGCAGCCCCCCAGCAGGTCTCTATGGCTACACCTTC	CASSPPAGLYGYTF
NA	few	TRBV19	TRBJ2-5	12	TGTGCCAGTAGTCCGGGGCAAGAGACCCAGTACTTC	CASSPGQETQYF
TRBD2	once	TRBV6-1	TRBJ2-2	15	TGTGCCAGCAGTGAAGCGGGACTAAGGAGCGGGGAGCTGTTTTTT	CASSEAGLRSGELFF
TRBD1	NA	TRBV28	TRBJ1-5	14	TGTGCCACCCAGTCCGGGACAGTGAGACAGCCCCAGCATTTT	CATQSGTVRQPQHF
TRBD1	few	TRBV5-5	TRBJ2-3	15	TGTGCCAGCAGCTCTACGGGACAGGGGATAGATACGCAGTATTTT	CASSSTGQGIDTQYF
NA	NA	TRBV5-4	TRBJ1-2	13	TGTGCCAGCAGACCCGACAGGTTATATGGCTACACCTTC	CASRPDRLYGYTF
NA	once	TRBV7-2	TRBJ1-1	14	TGTGCCAGCAGCTTAGCGAGCGGGAACACTGAAGCTTTCTTT	CASSLASGNTEAFF
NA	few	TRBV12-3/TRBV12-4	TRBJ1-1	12	TGTGCCAGCAGCTCCGGGCCCCAGGGAGCTTTCTTT	CASSSGPQGAFF
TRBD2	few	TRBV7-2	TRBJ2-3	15	TGTGCCAGCAGCTTAAATGGCGGGGGGGTAGATACGCAGTATTTT	CASSLNGGGVDTQYF
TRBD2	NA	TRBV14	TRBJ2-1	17	TGTGCCAGCAGCCAAGAGCGACTAGCGGTTTTGTACAATGAGCAGTTCTTC	CASSQERLAVLYNEQFF
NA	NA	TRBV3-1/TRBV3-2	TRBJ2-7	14	TGTGCCAGCAGCCAAGGGCACGTCTTCTACGAGCAGTACTTC	CASSQGHVFYEQYF
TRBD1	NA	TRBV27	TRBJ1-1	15	TGTGCCAGCAGTTCGACAGGACAGGGTTACACTGAAGCTTTCTTT	CASSSTGQGYTEAFF
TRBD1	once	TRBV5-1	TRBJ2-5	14	TGCGCCAGCAGCCGAGCCACAGGGGAAGAGACCCAGTACTTC	CASSRATGEETQYF
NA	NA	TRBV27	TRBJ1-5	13	TGTGCCAGCAGTTTACAGGGAAGGCAGCCCCAGCATTTT	CASSLQGRQPQHF
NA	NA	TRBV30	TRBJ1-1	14	TGTGCCTGGAGCTCCCGGGGATCGGACACTGAAGCTTTCTTT	CAWSSRGSDTEAFF
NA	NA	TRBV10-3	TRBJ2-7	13	TGTGCCATCAGTGAGGGCAGGGATTTCGAGCAGTACTTC	CAISEGRDFEQYF
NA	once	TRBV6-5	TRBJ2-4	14	TGTGCCAGCACCCACCCGACAGCTCCAAACATTCAGTACTTC	CASTHPTAPNIQYF
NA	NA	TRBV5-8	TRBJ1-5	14	TGTGCCAGCAGCTTGGGTGCCGGCGGGCAGCCCCAGCATTTT	CASSLGAGGQPQHF